This T cell receptor (beta chain) was profiled in a study of post-analysis software for immune sequencing data (dated by TCRdb to the mid-2010s). For context, the study as a whole: Relapsing-remitting, secondary progressive and progressive-relapsing multiple sclerosis were recorded as disease courses, and subtype annotation was lacking for some patients. Patient repertoires were compared against over ten previously published healthy control repertoires from donors aged roughly 6 to 28 years. A subset of samples was prepared in parallel using single-end sample barcoding, then pooled and co-amplified after Illumina adapter ligation.

Library method: PCR. The sequencer was an Illumina HiSeq 2500. Unique molecular identifiers were incorporated into TCR beta cDNA libraries to reduce PCR and sequencing biases. Approximately 500,000 cDNA molecules were obtained per 1 to 10 million input T cells, so each molecule approximated one T cell. Patient libraries were prepared and sequenced with the same protocol used for the earlier healthy control dataset. Within a given batch, samples were prepared together, multiplexed and sequenced on the same HiSeq lane. From the authors' description of their analysis: MIGEC handled the raw barcoded reads, throwing out single-read molecular identifier groups before consensus assembly and CDR3 extraction. Clonotype tables were post-analysed with VDJtools, and diversity was normalized by down-sampling all datasets to the smallest sample size. In repertoire overlap clustering, CDR3 amino acid sequences, but not nucleotide sequences, were matched to correct batch-related cross-sample contamination. TCRdb reprocessed the public reads (quality trimming at Q25 with fastp, clone calling with MiXCR) and kept in-frame beta chains. Under each unique CDR3 protein, matching rows form one entry showing the most common genes and DNA. TCRdb's processing, not the authors' own work, is the source of the V and J calls. This sample gives about 770,000 distinct CDR3 sequences in total; more than 45% of them show up just once. The leading ten clones occupy around 4.7% of the sample.

Based on the germline V gene (reference sequence), the CDR1 and CDR2 sequences are LGHDT and YNNKEL. The CDR3, from cysteine to phenylalanine, totals 20 residues. The only DNA kept is the CDR3, 60 bases in frame from the first base. V is cut back by 0 bases and J by 0 bases, with 12 bases in the junction unmatched. Points the paper makes about the study in general: Significantly higher frequencies in patients than in controls were found for a few TRBV segments, including TRBV5-6, TRBV5-1 and TRBV20-1. Direct clustering with F measure revealed strong co-clustering of samples prepared in the same batch, which led to a batch-effect correction. Multiple sclerosis patients had significantly lower normalized Chao1 diversity than controls, a result that suggests substantial peripheral T-cell clonal expansion. The control group was slightly older than the multiple sclerosis patient group.

To demonstrate the VDJtools post-analysis software, TCR beta repertoires were profiled from the peripheral blood of over ten young patients with multiple sclerosis. The patients with multiple sclerosis were children and adolescents between roughly 6 and 16 years of age. This clonotype came up a few times. Its antigen remains undetermined. Base qualities are not recorded, but no much larger clone differs from it by a single base. The chain is assembled from TRBV3-1 and TRBJ2-1, and 9 junction bases match TRBD2. The sequence came from a girl aged 5 to 17 with multiple sclerosis. The sample taken for sequencing was blood. The sequenced DNA: TGTGCCAGCAGCCAAGATCCGAGGATAGCGGGAGTCCCCTCCTACAATGAGCAGTTCTTC. Translated, it reads CASSQDPRIAGVPSYNEQFF.